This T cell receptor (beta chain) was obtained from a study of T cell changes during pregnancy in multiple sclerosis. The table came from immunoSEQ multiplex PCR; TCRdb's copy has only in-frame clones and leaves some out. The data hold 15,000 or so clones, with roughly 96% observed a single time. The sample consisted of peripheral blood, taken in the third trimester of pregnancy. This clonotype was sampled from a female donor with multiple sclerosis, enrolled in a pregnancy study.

The CDR3, as DNA: TGTGCCAGCAGAAACAGGGACGAGCAGTACTTC. Translated: CASRNRDEQYF. The gene calls are TRBV6-5 and TRBJ2-7; TRBD1 might be the D (6 bases). CDR1 is MNHEY and CDR2 is SVGAGI in the germline V gene. Trimming cost V 6 bases and J 5 bases, with 8 bases left between them. The CDR3 runs to 11 residues.